This T cell receptor beta chain was recorded in a study of human T cells and chemical hapten exposure. Study in general: Donors were sensitized with 2% DPC on the upper inner arm. Patch tests put 0.01% DPC on the upper back, read at 6 days.

The time point was: patch test 3, about 24 weeks after DPC sensitization. Treatment defined: therapeutic diphenylcyclopropenone sensitization with weekly scalp DPC. It was unfractionated whole blood from which total RNA was extracted. The library attached unique molecular identifiers to individual cDNA molecules. MiXCR, applied by TCRdb to the RACE reads, yields one record per CDR3 protein. The sample lists 90,000 to 110,000 distinct CDR3 sequences, less than 40% seen once, with around 2.7% in the top ten. This material consisted of whole blood, taken in connection with sensitization to the hapten diphenylcyclopropenone (DPC). This receptor was identified in a man aged 40-49 years with alopecia areata. Some clones in this sample may be carry-over from other donors' samples.

CDR3 loop: CASSQAAGGPGELFF. Written as DNA, the CDR3 is TGTGCCAGCAGCCAAGCAGCGGGAGGGCCCGGGGAGCTGTTTTTT. The gene calls are TRBV3-1 and TRBJ2-2; 10 positions match TRBD2. CDR1 LGHDT and CDR2 YNNKEL come from the germline V gene (reference sequence). With 1 base clipped from V and 6 bases from J, the junction kept 2 bases outside the gene matches. CDR3 length equals 15 residues.